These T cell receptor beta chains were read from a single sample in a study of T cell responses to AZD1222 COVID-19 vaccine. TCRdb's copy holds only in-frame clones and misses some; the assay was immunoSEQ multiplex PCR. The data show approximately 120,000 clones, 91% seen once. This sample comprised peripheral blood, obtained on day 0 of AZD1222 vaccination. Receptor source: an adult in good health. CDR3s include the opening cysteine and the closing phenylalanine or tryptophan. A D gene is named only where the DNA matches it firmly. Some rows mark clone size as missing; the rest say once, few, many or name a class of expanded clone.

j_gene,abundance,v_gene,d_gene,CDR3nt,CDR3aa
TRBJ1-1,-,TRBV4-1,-,TGCGCCAGCAGCCAATCCGGGGGTCCGAACACTGAAGCTTTCTTT,CASSQSGGPNTEAFF
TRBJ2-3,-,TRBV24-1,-,TGTGCCACCAGTGATCCGACTAGGACAGATACGCAGTATTTT,CATSDPTRTDTQYF
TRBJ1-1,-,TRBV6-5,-,TGTGCCAGCAAGCTCAGGCGGTTGAACACTGAAGCTTTCTTT,CASKLRRLNTEAFF
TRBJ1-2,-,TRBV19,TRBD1,TGTGCCAGTTCCAAAACAGGGGGCGAGAACTATGGCTACACCTTC,CASSKTGGENYGYTF
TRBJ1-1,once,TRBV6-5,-,TGTGCCAGCAGCCTACAAGGGGGGGCCTGGACTGAAGCTTTCTTT,CASSLQGGAWTEAFF
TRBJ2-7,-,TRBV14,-,TGTGCCAGCAGTCCCCTTAGGGGAGCCTCCTACGAGCAGTACTTC,CASSPLRGASYEQYF
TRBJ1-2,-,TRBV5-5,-,TGTGCCAGCAGCTTGGTGGAGGGCGGTAACTATGGCTACACCTTC,CASSLVEGGNYGYTF
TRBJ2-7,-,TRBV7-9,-,TGTGCCAGCAGCTTCTCCGACGGACGACTTGCCGAGCAGTACTTC,CASSFSDGRLAEQYF
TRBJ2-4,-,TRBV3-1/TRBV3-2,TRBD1,TGTGCCAGCAGCGCCCGGGACAGGGCTCTAGCCAAAAACATTCAGTACTTC,CASSARDRALAKNIQYF
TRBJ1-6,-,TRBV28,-,TGTGCCAGCTCCCCCGGGGGGAATTCACCCCTCCACTTT,CASSPGGNSPLHF
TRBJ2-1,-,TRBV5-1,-,TGCGCCAGCAGCTTTGCCATCAATGAGCAGTTCTTC,CASSFAINEQFF
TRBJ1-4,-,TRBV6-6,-,TGTGCCAGCAGTTACTGGGATGAAAAACTGTTTTTT,CASSYWDEKLFF
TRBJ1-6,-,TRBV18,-,TGTGCCAGCTCACCGGACAGCCTCTATAATTCACCCCTCCACTTT,CASSPDSLYNSPLHF
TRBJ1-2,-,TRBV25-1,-,TGTGCCAGCAGAGGACAAGACTATGGCTACACCTTC,CASRGQDYGYTF
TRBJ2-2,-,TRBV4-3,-,TGCGCCAGCAGCCAGTTCGGCGGGGAGCTGTTTTTT,CASSQFGGELFF
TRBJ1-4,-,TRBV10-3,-,TGTGCCATCAGTGCTCTAGGTGAAAAACTGTTTTTT,CAISALGEKLFF
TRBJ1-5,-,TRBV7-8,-,TGTGCCAGCAGCTTAATGACATCTCGGAGCAATCAGCCCCAGCATTTT,CASSLMTSRSNQPQHF
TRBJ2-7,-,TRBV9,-,TGTGCCAGCAGCTCCCAGGGGGGTTCCTACGAGCAGTACTTC,CASSSQGGSYEQYF
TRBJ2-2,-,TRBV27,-,TGTGCCAGCAGTTGGGGGAACACCGGGGAGCTGTTTTTT,CASSWGNTGELFF
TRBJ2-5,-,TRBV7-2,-,TGTGCCAGCAGCTTAGCCGACACCGCCGCGGCGACCCAGTACTTC,CASSLADTAAATQYF
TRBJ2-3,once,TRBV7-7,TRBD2,TGTGCTAGCAGCTTAGCTGCGGGGGGGGGCACAGATACGCAGTATTTT,CASSLAAGGGTDTQYF
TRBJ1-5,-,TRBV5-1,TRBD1,TGCGCCAGCAGCTGGACAGGGGGTCAGCCCCAGCATTTT,CASSWTGGQPQHF
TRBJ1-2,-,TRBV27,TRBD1,TGTGCCAGCAGCCACTCGGACAGGGGGAATGGCTACACCTTC,CASSHSDRGNGYTF
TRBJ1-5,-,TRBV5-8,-,TGTGCCAGCAGCGCCTGGGCGAGCAATCAGCCCCAGCATTTT,CASSAWASNQPQHF
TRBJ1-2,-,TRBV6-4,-,TGTGCCAGCAGTCTCCGAGGCTACACCTTC,CASSLRGYTF
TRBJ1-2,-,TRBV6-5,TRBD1,TGTGCCAGCAGCCCGGGACAGCTGAACTATGGCTACACCTTC,CASSPGQLNYGYTF
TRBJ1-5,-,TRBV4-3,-,TGCGCCAGCAGCCAAGATACGGGGGCGAGCAATCAGCCCCAGCATTTT,CASSQDTGASNQPQHF
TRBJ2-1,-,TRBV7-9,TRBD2,TGTGCCAGCAGCTTGGGGACTAGCGGGGGGGCCTACAATGAGCAGTTCTTC,CASSLGTSGGAYNEQFF
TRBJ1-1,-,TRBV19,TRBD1,TGTGCCAGTAGCTGGGACAGGGGGAATGAAGCTTTCTTT,CASSWDRGNEAFF
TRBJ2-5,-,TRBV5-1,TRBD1,TGCGCCAGCAGCTTGGACAGGGGGCGCCAAGAGACCCAGTACTTC,CASSLDRGRQETQYF
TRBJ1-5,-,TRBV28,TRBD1,TGTGCCAGCAGTTCGCCGGGACAGGCCTTGGCCCAGCATTTT,CASSSPGQALAQHF